This T cell receptor beta chain was sequenced in a study of cytotoxic CD8 clonotypes in ibrutinib-treated CLL. General study points: Baseline levels of clonality went above those of age-matched healthy donors and moved with circulating CD8+ T-cell counts.

Data came from immunoSEQ multiplex PCR; TCRdb stores just in-frame clones and leaves some out. Seen here are around 41,000 clones, about 70% observed once, and the top ten hold 10%. As to this clone: Its antigen is unidentified.

The sequences come from PBMCs, collected at disease progression, from a patient treated with ibrutinib. The receptor was isolated from a human donor with chronic lymphocytic leukemia.

CDR3 residues: CASTLRGGGYNEQFF. Here the CDR3 DNA reads TGTGCCAGCACCCTGCGAGGGGGGGGGTACAATGAGCAGTTCTTC. The chain carries TRBV7-6 and TRBJ2-1; TRBD2 might be the D (7 bases). The CDR3 length is 15 residues. V lost 7 bases and J 4 bases, leaving 17 bases between the germline ends. The germline gives CDR1 SGHVS, CDR2 FNYEAQ.